The 3 T cell receptor beta chains listed next were all sequenced from one sample in a study of T cell clonality in common variable immunodeficiency. TCRdb's copy holds only in-frame clones and misses some; the assay was immunoSEQ multiplex PCR. Listed here are 50,000 to 55,000 clones without any singletons, the top ten holding around 2%. The sequenced sample consisted of peripheral blood mononuclear cells. Receptors were obtained from a person between 18 and 69 years old in good health.

Turning to this clone: The sequenced fragment ends 3 residues before the CDR3 boundary, so the rest is inferred from the germline J gene. V gene TRBV20-1 combines with J gene TRBJ2-3, with 7 bases identical to TRBD2. The CDR3 sequence is 17 residues long. With 0 bases clipped from V and 2 bases from J, the junction kept 11 bases outside the gene matches. From germline, CDR1 is DFQATT and CDR2 SNEGSKA (reference sequence). The CDR3: CSARDLSGDDATDTQYF. CDR3 bases read: TGCAGTGCTAGAGATCTGAGCGGGGACGATGCCACAGATACG.

This clone occurred many times. The CDR3 is cut off 3 residues early in the read; its end comes from the germline J gene. The chain combines TRBV5-1 with TRBJ2-5; D may be TRBD1 (6 bases). The CDR3 totals 14 residues. CDR1 and CDR2 from the germline V gene are SGHRS and YFSETQ. Trimming shortened V by 0 bases and J by 4 bases, and 10 bases separated the two germline ends. CDR3 amino acids: CASSLVATGETQYF. Incomplete CDR3 DNA: TGCGCCAGCAGCTTGGTTGCGACAGGAGAGACC.

This clone was seen repeatedly, ten times or more. The read ends 3 residues shy of where the CDR3 ends; the end is completed using the germline J gene. The chain carries TRBV5-5 and TRBJ1-2; D perhaps matches TRBD1 (6 bases). V gave up 1 base and J gave up 1 base, with 8 bases separating them. This CDR3 is built from 14 residues. Germline-derived CDR1 and CDR2 are SGHKS and YYEKEE (reference sequence). CDR3 in amino acids: CASSLRTDNYGYTF. The DNA read from the CDR3 is TGTGCCAGCAGCTTGAGGACAGATAACTATGGC.